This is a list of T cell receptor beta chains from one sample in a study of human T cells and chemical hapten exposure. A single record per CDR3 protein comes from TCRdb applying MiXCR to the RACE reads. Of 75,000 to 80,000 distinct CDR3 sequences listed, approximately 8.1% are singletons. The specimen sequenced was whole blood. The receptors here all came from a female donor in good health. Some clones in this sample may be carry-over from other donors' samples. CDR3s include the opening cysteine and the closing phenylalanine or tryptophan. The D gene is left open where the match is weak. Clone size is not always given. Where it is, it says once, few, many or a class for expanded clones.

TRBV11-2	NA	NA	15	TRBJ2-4	TGTGCCAGCAGCTTAGTGGCGGGACAAATCCCCATTCAGTACTTC	CASSLVAGQIPIQYF
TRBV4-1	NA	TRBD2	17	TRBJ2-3	TGCGCCAGCAGCCGCGGACTAGCGGGGGGGCGGGTAGATACGCAGTATTTT	CASSRGLAGGRVDTQYF
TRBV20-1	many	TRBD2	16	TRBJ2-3	TGCAGTGCAAGGGGGGTAACTAGCGGGAGCACAGATACGCAGTATTTT	CSARGVTSGSTDTQYF
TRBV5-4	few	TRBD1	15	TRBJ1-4	TGTGCCAGCAGTCCCACAGGGGGGAGCGATGAAAAACTGTTTTTT	CASSPTGGSDEKLFF
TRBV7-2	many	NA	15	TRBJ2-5	TGTGCCAGCAGCTTAGTGGAGGGGTTTGTGGGGACCCAGTACTTC	CASSLVEGFVGTQYF
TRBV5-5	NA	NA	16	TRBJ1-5	TGTGCCAGCAGCTTGGGGGTAGGGTTGGACAATCAGCCCCAGCATTTT	CASSLGVGLDNQPQHF
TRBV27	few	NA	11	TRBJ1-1	TGTGTGGCGAAGGAATCCACTGAAGCTTTCTTT	CVAKESTEAFF
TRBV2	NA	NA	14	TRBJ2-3	TGTGCCAGCAGTGAAGTTACTGGCGCAGATACGCAGTATTTT	CASSEVTGADTQYF
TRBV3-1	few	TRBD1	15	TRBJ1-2	TGTGCCAGCAGCTTCCGACAGGGGAGTCGGTATGGCTACACCTTC	CASSFRQGSRYGYTF
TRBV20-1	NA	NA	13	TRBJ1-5	TGCAGTGCACGAAAATATAGCAATCAGCCCCAGCATTTT	CSARKYSNQPQHF
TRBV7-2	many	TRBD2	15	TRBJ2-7	TGTGCCAGCAGCTTCGTAACTAGCGGGGGGTACGAGCAGTACTTC	CASSFVTSGGYEQYF
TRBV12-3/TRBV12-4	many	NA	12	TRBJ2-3	TGTGCCAGCAGTTTAAAGAGGGATACGCAGTATTTT	CASSLKRDTQYF
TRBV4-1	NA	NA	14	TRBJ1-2	TGCGCCAGCAGCTCCAACCAAGGTTCGAATGGCTACACCTTC	CASSSNQGSNGYTF